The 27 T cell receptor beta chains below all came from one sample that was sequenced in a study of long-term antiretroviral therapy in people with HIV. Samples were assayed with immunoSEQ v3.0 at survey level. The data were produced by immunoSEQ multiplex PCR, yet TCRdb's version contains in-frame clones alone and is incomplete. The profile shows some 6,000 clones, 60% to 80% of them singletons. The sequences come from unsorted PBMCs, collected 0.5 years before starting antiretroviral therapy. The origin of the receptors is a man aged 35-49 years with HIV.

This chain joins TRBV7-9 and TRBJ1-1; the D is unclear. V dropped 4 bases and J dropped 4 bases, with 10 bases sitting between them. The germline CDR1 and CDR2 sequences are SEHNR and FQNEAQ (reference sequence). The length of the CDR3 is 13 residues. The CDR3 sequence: CASSSTEGTEAFF. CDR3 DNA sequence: TGTGCCAGCAGCTCGACTGAGGGCACTGAAGCTTTCTTT.

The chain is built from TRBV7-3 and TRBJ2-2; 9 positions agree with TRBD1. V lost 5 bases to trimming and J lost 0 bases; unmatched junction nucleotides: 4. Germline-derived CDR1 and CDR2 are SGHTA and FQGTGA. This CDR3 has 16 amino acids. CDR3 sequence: CASSPWTGANTGELFF. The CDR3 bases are TGTGCCAGCAGCCCTTGGACAGGGGCGAACACCGGGGAGCTGTTTTTT.

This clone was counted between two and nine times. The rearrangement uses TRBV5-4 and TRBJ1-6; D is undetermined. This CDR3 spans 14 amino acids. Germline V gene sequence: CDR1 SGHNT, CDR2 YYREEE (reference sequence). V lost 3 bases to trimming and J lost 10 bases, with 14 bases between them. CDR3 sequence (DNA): TGTGCCAGCAGCTCGTGGCAGCCGGGATCACCCCTCCACTTT. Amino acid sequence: CASSSWQPGSPLHF.

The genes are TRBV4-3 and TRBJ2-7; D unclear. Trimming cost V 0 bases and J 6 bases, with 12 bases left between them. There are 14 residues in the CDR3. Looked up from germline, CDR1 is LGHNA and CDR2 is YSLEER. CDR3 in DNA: TGCGCCAGCAGCCAAGATTCCATGACTTCCGAGCAGTACTTC. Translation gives CASSQDSMTSEQYF.

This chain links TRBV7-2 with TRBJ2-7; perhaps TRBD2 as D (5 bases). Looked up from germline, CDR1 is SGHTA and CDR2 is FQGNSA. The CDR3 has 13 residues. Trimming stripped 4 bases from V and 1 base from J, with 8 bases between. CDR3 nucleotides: TGTGCCAGCAGCTACGGGATTTCCTACGAGCAGTACTTC. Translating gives CASSYGISYEQYF.

Here the CDR3 reads CSVATGGGTEAFF. The CDR3 DNA reads TGCAGCGTTGCCACAGGTGGGGGAACTGAAGCTTTCTTT. The V call is TRBV29-1, the J call TRBJ1-1, with a tentative D call TRBD1 (5 bases). Trimming removed 4 bases from V and 5 bases from J, with 14 bases in between. The CDR3 extends over 13 amino acids. Germline CDR1 is SQVTM and CDR2 is ANQGSEA.

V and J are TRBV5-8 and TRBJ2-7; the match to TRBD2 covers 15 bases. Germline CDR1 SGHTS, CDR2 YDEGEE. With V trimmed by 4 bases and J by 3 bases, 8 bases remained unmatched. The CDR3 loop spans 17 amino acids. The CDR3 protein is CASSLGLAGGALYEQYF. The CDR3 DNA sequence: TGTGCCAGCAGCCTAGGACTAGCGGGGGGGGCCCTCTACGAGCAGTACTTC.

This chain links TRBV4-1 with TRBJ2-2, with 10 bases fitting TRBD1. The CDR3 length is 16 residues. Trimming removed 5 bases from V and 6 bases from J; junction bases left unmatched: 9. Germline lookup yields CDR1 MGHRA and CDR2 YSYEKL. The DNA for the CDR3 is TGCGCCAGCAGCAGTACTCGGGACAGGGGAGCCGGGGAGCTGTTTTTT. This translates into CASSSTRDRGAGELFF.

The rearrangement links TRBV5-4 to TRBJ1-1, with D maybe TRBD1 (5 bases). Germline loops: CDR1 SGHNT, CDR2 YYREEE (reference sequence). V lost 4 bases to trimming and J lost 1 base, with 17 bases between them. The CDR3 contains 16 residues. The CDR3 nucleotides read TGTGCCAGCAGCCGGGGCGTGAAACAGCAGAACACTGAAGCTTTCTTT. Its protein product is CASSRGVKQQNTEAFF.

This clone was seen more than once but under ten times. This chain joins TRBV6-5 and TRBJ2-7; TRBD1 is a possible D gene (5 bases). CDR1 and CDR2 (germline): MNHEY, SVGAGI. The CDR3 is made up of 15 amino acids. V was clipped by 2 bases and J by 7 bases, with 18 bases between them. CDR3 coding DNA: TGTGCCAGCAGTTACGGGGCAGCTGGCTACGTGGAGCAGTACTTC. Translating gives CASSYGAAGYVEQYF.

In nucleotides, the CDR3 is TGTGCCAGCAGCCCAAGGACGGTAAATTCACCCCTCCACTTT. Its protein is CASSPRTVNSPLHF. This rearrangement joins TRBV7-2 to TRBJ1-6; D gene unclear. Germline CDR1 is SGHTA and CDR2 is FQGNSA. V was pared by 5 bases and J by 7 bases, with 12 bases between. This CDR3 spans 14 amino acids.

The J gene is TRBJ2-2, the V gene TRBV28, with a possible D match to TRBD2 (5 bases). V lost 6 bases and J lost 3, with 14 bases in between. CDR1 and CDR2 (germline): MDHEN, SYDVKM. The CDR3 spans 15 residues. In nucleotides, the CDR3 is TGTGCCAGCAGCCTTGAGGGCTACGACACCGGGGAGCTGTTTTTT. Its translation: CASSLEGYDTGELFF.

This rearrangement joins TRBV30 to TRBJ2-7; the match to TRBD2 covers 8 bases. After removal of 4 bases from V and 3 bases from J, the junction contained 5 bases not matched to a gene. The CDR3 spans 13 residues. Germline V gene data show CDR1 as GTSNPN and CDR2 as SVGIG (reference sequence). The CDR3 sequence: CAWTTRGVYEQYF. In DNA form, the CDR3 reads TGTGCCTGGACGACGCGGGGGGTCTACGAGCAGTACTTC. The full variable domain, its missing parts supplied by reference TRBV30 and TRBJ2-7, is SQTIHQWPATLVQPVGSPLSLECTVEGTSNPNLYWYRQAAGRGLQLLFYSVGIGQISSEVPQNLSASRPQDRQFILSSKKLLLSDSGFYLCAWTTRGVYEQYFGPGTRLTVT.

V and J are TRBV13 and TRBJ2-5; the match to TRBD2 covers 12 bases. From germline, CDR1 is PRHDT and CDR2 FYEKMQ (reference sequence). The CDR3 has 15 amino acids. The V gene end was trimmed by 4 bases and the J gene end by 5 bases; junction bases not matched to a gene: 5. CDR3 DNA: TGTGCCAGCAGCTCTAGCGGGGGGGCGCGTGAGACCCAGTACTTC. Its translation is CASSSSGGARETQYF.

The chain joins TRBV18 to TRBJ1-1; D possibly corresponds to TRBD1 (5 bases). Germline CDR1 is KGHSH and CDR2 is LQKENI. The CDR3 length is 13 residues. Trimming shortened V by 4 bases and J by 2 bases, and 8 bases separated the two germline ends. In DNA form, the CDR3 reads TGTGCCAGCTCACAGGGGTTTAACACTGAAGCTTTCTTT. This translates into CASSQGFNTEAFF.

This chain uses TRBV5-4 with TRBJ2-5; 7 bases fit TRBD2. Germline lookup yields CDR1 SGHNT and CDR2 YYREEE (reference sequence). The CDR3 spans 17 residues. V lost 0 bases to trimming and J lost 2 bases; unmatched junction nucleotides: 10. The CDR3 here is CASSLASGRGPQETQYF. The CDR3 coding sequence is TGTGCCAGCAGCTTGGCATCAGGGAGGGGACCTCAAGAGACCCAGTACTTC.

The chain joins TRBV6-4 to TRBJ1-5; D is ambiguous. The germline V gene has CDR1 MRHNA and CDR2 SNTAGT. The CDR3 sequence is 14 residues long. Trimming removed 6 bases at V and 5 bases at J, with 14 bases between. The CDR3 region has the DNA TGTGCCAGCAGACTGGACCTTTACGATCAGCCCCAGCATTTT. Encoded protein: CASRLDLYDQPQHF.

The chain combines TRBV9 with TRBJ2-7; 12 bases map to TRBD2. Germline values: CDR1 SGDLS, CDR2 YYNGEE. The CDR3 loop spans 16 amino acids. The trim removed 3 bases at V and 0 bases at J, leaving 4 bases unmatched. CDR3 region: CASSGGLAGSSYEQYF. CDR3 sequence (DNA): TGTGCCAGCAGCGGCGGACTAGCGGGAAGCTCCTACGAGCAGTACTTC.

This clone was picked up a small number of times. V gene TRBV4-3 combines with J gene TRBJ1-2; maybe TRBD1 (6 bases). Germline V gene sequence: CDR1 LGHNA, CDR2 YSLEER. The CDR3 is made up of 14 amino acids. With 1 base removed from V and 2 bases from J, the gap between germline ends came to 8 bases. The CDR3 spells CASSQGDKNYGYTF. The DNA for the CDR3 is TGCGCCAGCAGCCAAGGGGACAAGAACTATGGCTACACCTTC.

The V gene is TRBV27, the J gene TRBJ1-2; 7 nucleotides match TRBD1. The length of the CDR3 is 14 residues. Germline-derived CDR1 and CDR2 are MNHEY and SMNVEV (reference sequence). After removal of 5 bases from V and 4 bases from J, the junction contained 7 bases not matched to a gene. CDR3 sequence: CASSATGVTYGYTF. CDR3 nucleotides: TGTGCCAGCAGTGCCACAGGGGTTACCTATGGCTACACCTTC.

CDR3 nucleotides: TGTGCCATCAGTTACGCGCGCGGGACAGATGGGGAGCAGTACTTC. It codes for CAISYARGTDGEQYF. J is TRBJ2-7 and V is TRBV10-3, with D possibly TRBD1 on 7 matching bases. CDR3 length: 15 amino acids. Trimming left V 5 bases short and J 7 bases short, with 21 bases between. Germline CDR1 ENHRY, CDR2 SYGVKD.

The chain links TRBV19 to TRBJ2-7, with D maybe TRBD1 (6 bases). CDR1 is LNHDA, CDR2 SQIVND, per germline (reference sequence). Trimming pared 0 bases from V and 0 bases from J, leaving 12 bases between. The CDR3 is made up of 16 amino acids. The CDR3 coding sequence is TGTGCCAGTAGTATAGAGGGGGACATCAGCTCCTACGAGCAGTACTTC. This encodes CASSIEGDISSYEQYF.

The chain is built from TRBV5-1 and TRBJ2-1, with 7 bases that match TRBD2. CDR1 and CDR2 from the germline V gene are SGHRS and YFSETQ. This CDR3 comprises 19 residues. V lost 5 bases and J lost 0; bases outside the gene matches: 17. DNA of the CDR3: TGCGCCAGCAGGTCGGACGGGGGGTGGTGGGGAAGCTCCTACAATGAGCAGTTCTTC. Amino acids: CASRSDGGWWGSSYNEQFF.

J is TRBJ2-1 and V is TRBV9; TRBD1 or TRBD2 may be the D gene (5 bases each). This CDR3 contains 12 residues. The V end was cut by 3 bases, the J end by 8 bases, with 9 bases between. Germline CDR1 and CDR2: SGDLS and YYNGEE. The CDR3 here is CASSAPGHEQFF. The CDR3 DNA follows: TGTGCCAGCAGCGCCCCGGGACATGAGCAGTTCTTC.

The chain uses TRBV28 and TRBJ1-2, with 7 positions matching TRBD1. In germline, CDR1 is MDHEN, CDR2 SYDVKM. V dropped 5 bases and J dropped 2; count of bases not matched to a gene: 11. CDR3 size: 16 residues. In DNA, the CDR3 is TGTGCCAGCAGTAGCCCCCTACAGGGGACCAACTATGGCTACACCTTC. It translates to CASSSPLQGTNYGYTF.

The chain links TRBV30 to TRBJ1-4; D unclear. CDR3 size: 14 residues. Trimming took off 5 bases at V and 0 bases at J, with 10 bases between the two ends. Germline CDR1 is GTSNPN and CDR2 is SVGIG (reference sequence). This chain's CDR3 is CAWAKGATNEKLFF. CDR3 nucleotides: TGTGCCTGGGCTAAAGGTGCAACTAATGAAAAACTGTTTTTT.

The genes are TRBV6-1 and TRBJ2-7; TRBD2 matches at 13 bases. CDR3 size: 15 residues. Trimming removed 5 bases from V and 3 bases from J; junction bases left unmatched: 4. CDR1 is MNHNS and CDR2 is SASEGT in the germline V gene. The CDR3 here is CASSQWTSGGYEQYF. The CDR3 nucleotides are TGTGCCAGCAGTCAATGGACTAGCGGGGGCTACGAGCAGTACTTC.